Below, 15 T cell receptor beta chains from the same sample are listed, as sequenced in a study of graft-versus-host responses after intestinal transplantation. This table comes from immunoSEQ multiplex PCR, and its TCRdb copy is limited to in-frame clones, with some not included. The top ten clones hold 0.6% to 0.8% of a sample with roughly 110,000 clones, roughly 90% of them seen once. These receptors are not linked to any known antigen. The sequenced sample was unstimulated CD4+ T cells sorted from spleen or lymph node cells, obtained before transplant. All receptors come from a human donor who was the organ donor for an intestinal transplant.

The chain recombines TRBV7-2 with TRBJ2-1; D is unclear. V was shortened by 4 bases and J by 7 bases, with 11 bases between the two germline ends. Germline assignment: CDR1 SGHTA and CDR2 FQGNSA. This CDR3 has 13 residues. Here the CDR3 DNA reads TGTGCCAGCAGCTCAGGACCTGGGAATGAGCAGTTCTTC. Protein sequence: CASSSGPGNEQFF.

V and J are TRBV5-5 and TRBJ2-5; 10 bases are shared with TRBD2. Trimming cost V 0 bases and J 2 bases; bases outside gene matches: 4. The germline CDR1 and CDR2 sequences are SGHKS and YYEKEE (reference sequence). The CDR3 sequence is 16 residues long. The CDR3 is CASSLAGTSVQETQYF. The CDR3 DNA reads TGTGCCAGCAGCTTGGCCGGGACTAGCGTACAAGAGACCCAGTACTTC.

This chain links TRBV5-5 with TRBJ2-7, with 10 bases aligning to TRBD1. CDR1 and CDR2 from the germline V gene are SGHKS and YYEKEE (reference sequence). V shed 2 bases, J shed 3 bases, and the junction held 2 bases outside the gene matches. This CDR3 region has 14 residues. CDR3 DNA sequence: TGTGCCAGCAGCTTAAGGACAGGGGGCTACGAGCAGTACTTC. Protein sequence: CASSLRTGGYEQYF.

CDR3 nucleotide sequence: TGTGCCAGCAGCTTAGAAACAGGCACCTACGAGCAGTACTTC. Translating it yields CASSLETGTYEQYF. J is TRBJ2-7 and V is TRBV7-8, with a tentative D call TRBD1 (5 bases). Germline V lookup: CDR1 SGHVS, CDR2 FQNEAQ. V was pared by 1 base and J by 2 bases, with 9 bases between. This CDR3 spans 14 amino acids.

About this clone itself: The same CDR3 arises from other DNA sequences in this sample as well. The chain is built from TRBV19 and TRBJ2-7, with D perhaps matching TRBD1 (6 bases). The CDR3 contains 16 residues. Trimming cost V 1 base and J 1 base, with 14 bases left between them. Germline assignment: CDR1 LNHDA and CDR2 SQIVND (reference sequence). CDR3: CASSIGRQGPSYEQYF. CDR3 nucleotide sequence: TGTGCCAGTAGTATAGGAAGGCAGGGGCCGTCCTACGAGCAGTACTTC.

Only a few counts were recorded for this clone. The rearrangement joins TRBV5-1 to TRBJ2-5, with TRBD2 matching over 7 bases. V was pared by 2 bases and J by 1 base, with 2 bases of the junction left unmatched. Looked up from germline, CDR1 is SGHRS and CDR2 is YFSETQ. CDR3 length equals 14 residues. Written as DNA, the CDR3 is TGCGCCAGCAGCTTCGGGGGGAGCCAAGAGACCCAGTACTTC. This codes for CASSFGGSQETQYF.

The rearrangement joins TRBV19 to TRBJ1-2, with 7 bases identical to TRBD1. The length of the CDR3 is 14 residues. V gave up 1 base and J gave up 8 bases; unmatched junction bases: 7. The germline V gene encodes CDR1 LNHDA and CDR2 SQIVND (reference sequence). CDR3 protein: CASSIATGDGGYTF. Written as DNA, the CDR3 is TGTGCCAGTAGTATAGCAACAGGGGATGGGGGCTACACCTTC.

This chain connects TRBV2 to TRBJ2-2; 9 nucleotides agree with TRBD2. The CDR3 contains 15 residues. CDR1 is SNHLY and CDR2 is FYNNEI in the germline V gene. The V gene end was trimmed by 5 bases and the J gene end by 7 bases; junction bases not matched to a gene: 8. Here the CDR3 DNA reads TGTGCCAGCAGTTTTCGGACTAGCGCGGGCGGGGAGCTGTTTTTT. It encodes CASSFRTSAGGELFF.

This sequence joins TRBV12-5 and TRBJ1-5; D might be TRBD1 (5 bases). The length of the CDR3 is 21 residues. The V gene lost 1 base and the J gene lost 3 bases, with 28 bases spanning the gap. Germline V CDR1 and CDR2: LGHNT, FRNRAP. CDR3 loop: CASGLALGGLEPSGPNQPQHF. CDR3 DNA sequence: TGTGCTAGTGGTTTGGCCCTCGGGGGACTCGAGCCCTCCGGGCCCAATCAGCCCCAGCATTTT. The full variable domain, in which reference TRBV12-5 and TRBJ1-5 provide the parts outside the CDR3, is DARVTQTPRHKVTEMGQEVTMRCQPILGHNTVFWYRQTMMQGLELLAYFRNRAPLDDSGMPKDRFSAEMPDATLATLKIQPSEPRDSAVYFCASGLALGGLEPSGPNQPQHFGDGTRLSIL.

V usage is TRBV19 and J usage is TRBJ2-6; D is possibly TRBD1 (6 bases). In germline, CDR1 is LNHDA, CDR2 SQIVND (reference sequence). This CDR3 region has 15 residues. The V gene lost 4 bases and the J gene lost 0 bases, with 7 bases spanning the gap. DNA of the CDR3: TGTGCCAGTAGTAGGGACAACTCTGGGGCCAACGTCCTGACTTTC. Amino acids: CASSRDNSGANVLTF.

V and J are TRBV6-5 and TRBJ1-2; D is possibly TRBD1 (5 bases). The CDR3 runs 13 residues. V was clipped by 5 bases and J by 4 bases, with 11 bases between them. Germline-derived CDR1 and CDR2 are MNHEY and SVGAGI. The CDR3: CASSEIDSYGYTF. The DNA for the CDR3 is TGTGCCAGCAGTGAAATTGACAGCTATGGCTACACCTTC.

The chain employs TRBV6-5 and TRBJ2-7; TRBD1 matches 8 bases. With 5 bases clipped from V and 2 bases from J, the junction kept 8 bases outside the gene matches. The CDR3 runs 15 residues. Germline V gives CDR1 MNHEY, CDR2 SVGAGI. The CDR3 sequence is CASSGGQADTYEQYF. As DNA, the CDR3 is TGTGCCAGCAGTGGGGGACAGGCTGATACCTACGAGCAGTACTTC.

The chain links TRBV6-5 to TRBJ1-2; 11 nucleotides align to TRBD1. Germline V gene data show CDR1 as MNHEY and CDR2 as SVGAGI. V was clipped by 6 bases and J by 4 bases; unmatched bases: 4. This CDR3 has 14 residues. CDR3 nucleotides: TGTGCCAGCAGGGACAGGGGGCGCCGCTATGGCTACACCTTC. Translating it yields CASRDRGRRYGYTF.

The CDR3 here is CASSKGGGNQPQHF. DNA of the CDR3: TGTGCCAGCAGTAAAGGGGGAGGCAATCAGCCCCAGCATTTT. V usage is TRBV28 and J usage is TRBJ1-5, with D perhaps TRBD1 (6 bases). Germline V gene lookup returns CDR1 MDHEN and CDR2 SYDVKM. There are 14 residues in the CDR3. Trimming took 5 bases from V and 2 from J, leaving 10 bases between them.

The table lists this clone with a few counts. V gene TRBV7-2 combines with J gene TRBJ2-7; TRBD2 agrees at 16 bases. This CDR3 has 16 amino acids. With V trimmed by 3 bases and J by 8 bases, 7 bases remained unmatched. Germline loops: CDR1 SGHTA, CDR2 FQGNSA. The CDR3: CASSFLGTSGGAQQYF. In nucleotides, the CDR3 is TGTGCCAGCAGCTTTCTGGGGACTAGCGGGGGGGCCCAGCAGTACTTC.